The 22 T cell receptor beta chains below all came from one sample that was sequenced in a study of blood T cell repertoires in COVID-19. Measured with immunoSEQ multiplex PCR; TCRdb has only the in-frame clones, and not every one. The sample consists of 110,000 to 150,000 clones, approximately 90% of them appearing once. Sequenced material: peripheral blood. These receptors came from a woman of 80 years or more with acute or convalescent COVID-19.

The gene calls are TRBV2 and TRBJ2-3; 7 positions agree with TRBD2. The CDR3 consists of 15 residues. CDR1 is SNHLY, CDR2 FYNNEI, per germline. Trimming removed 6 bases from V and 0 bases from J; junction bases left unmatched: 6. The DNA for the CDR3 is TGTGCCAGCAGGCTTTCGCGGGGGAGCACAGATACGCAGTATTTT. It encodes CASRLSRGSTDTQYF.

This clone appeared once. The chain joins TRBV2 to TRBJ2-2, with 9 bases that match TRBD1. The CDR3 loop spans 13 amino acids. With 6 bases clipped from V and 10 bases from J, the junction kept 6 bases outside the gene matches. CDR1 SNHLY and CDR2 FYNNEI come from the germline V gene. CDR3 loop: CASRDRGFEELFF. The CDR3 bases are TGTGCCAGCAGGGACAGGGGTTTTGAGGAGCTGTTTTTT.

This clone came up a few times. The genes are TRBV19 and TRBJ1-5; D remains unclear. The germline gives CDR1 LNHDA, CDR2 SQIVND (reference sequence). The CDR3 length is 14 residues. V was shortened by 3 bases and J by 4 bases, with 10 bases between the two germline ends. The CDR3: CASSMREGNQPQHF. DNA of the CDR3: TGTGCCAGTAGTATGAGGGAAGGTAATCAGCCCCAGCATTTT.

The CDR3 DNA is TGTGCCAGTAGTATCGGGGACAGGGCAAGCTACACCTTC. It is translated as CASSIGDRASYTF. This chain connects TRBV19 to TRBJ1-2; 9 bases map to TRBD1. The CDR3 covers 13 residues. Trimming removed 3 bases from V and 9 bases from J; junction bases left unmatched: 5. Germline CDR1 is LNHDA and CDR2 is SQIVND (reference sequence).

The chain recombines TRBV19 with TRBJ2-2; D is perhaps TRBD2 (5 bases). CDR1 and CDR2 (germline): LNHDA, SQIVND (reference sequence). V dropped 6 bases and J dropped 7 bases, with 18 bases sitting between them. The CDR3 is made up of 15 amino acids. The CDR3 bases are TGTGCCAGTAGAACCGGGGAACAGCGCGGCGGGGAGCTGTTTTTT. It specifies CASRTGEQRGGELFF.

This clone was detected only once. The chain carries TRBV27 and TRBJ2-1, with 7 nucleotides matching TRBD1. The CDR3 runs to 14 residues. Germline V CDR1 and CDR2: MNHEY, SMNVEV (reference sequence). Germline trimming cut 4 bases from V and 9 bases from J; bases unmatched to any gene: 9. The CDR3 DNA reads TGTGCCAGCAGTTATGGAACAGGGGAAGGTGAGCAGTTCTTC. It codes for CASSYGTGEGEQFF.

This chain uses TRBV18 with TRBJ2-1, with 15 positions matching TRBD2. In germline, CDR1 is KGHSH, CDR2 LQKENI. V lost 3 bases, J lost 2 bases, and 8 bases stayed unmatched. The CDR3 has 19 residues. CDR3 nucleotides: TGTGCCAGCTCACCCTCGGGACTAGCGGGGGGATTAACCTACAATGAGCAGTTCTTC. Residues: CASSPSGLAGGLTYNEQFF.

Comment on this clone: The same CDR3 can be traced to other DNA sequences in this sample. The V and J genes are TRBV11-2 and TRBJ1-1; the D is unclear. The CDR3 spans 13 residues. Trimming shortened V by 1 base and J by 3 bases, and 6 bases separated the two germline ends. Per the germline V gene, CDR1 is SGHAT and CDR2 is FQNNGV. The CDR3 spells CASSLVRDTEAFF. DNA of the CDR3: TGTGCCAGCAGCTTAGTGCGGGACACTGAAGCTTTCTTT.

The chain recombines TRBV11-2 with TRBJ2-3; D possibly corresponds to TRBD1 (5 bases). Trimming removed 5 bases at V and 1 base at J, with 16 bases between. The CDR3 contains 16 residues. Germline V gives CDR1 SGHAT, CDR2 FQNNGV. The CDR3 bases are TGTGCCAGCAGCGCCCAGGGCGGATTTGGCACAGATACGCAGTATTTT. The encoded protein is CASSAQGGFGTDTQYF.

V usage is TRBV4-1 and J usage is TRBJ1-5; D unclear. CDR1 and CDR2 from the germline V gene are MGHRA and YSYEKL. The CDR3 extends over 14 amino acids. V lost 2 bases and J lost 4, with 9 bases in between. CDR3 amino acids: CASSQLVENQPQHF. The CDR3 coding sequence is TGCGCCAGCAGCCAATTAGTGGAGAATCAGCCCCAGCATTTT.

This chain connects TRBV7-2 to TRBJ2-5, with D perhaps TRBD1 (5 bases). Germline values: CDR1 SGHTA, CDR2 FQGNSA. The CDR3 has 16 amino acids. Deletions cut 4 bases from V and 5 bases from J, with 20 bases between. This chain's CDR3 is CASSSPPGRAWETQYF. The CDR3, as DNA: TGTGCCAGCAGCTCTCCTCCAGGCAGGGCGTGGGAGACCCAGTACTTC.

This chain connects TRBV5-1 to TRBJ2-3; 10 nucleotides match TRBD2. This CDR3 is 16 amino acids long. CDR1 and CDR2 from the germline V gene are SGHRS and YFSETQ. J was trimmed by 1 base and V by 5 bases; bases with no gene match: 7. DNA of the CDR3: TGCGCCAGCAGAAATGCCGGGACTAGCGGCACAGATACGCAGTATTTT. Its translation is CASRNAGTSGTDTQYF.

The gene calls are TRBV3-1 (or the pseudogene TRBV3-2) and TRBJ1-6, with D unresolved. The CDR3 totals 12 residues. Between the trimmed V and J ends, which lost 3 bases and 8 bases, there was a span of 5 bases. Germline assignment: CDR1 LGHDT and CDR2 YNNKEL (reference sequence). Here the CDR3 reads CASSHSDSPLHF. The DNA for the CDR3 is TGTGCCAGCAGCCATAGCGATTCACCCCTCCACTTT.

The chain carries TRBV5-1 and TRBJ1-1, with D unclear. Trimming shortened V by 4 bases and J by 6 bases, and 16 bases separated the two germline ends. The germline V gene encodes CDR1 SGHRS and CDR2 YFSETQ. This CDR3 has 14 amino acids. The CDR3 nucleotides are TGCGCCAGCAGCCCATCGACAACCCCCGCTGAAGCTTTCTTT. It encodes CASSPSTTPAEAFF.

The chain couples TRBV29-1 to TRBJ2-7; 7 nucleotides line up with TRBD2. After removal of 4 bases from V and 3 bases from J, the junction contained 9 bases not matched to a gene. Germline V lookup: CDR1 SQVTM, CDR2 ANQGSEA. The CDR3 has 14 amino acids. CDR3 residues: CSVAPGLPSYEQYF. Written as DNA, the CDR3 is TGCAGCGTTGCGCCGGGACTACCTAGCTACGAGCAGTACTTC.

The chain uses TRBV10-3 and TRBJ1-2, with D possibly being TRBD1 (6 bases). The CDR3 totals 13 residues. CDR1 and CDR2 from the germline V gene are ENHRY and SYGVKD. Trimming removed 4 bases from V and 2 bases from J, with 8 bases in between. CDR3 region: CAISGQANYGYTF. CDR3 nucleotide sequence: TGTGCCATCAGTGGACAGGCGAACTATGGCTACACCTTC.

V is TRBV5-1 and J is TRBJ2-1, with 9 bases aligning to TRBD2. This CDR3 is 15 amino acids long. Germline CDR1 is SGHRS and CDR2 is YFSETQ. J gave up 3 bases and V 5 bases, and 6 bases lay outside the gene matches. In DNA, the CDR3 is TGCGCCAGCAGGTTAGCGGGGGCCTACTACAATGAGCAGTTCTTC. Amino acids: CASRLAGAYYNEQFF.

This chain links TRBV5-1 with TRBJ2-5, with D possibly matching TRBD1 (5 bases). CDR3 size: 14 residues. V shed 4 bases and J shed 2 bases, with 12 bases lying between them. CDR1 and CDR2 (germline): SGHRS, YFSETQ. The CDR3 loop reads CASSATTAQETQYF. The DNA of the CDR3 is TGCGCCAGCAGCGCCACGACAGCTCAAGAGACCCAGTACTTC.

This chain links TRBV7-9 with TRBJ2-1; D unclear. V was shortened by 5 bases and J by 4 bases, with 15 bases between the two germline ends. Germline CDR1 is SEHNR and CDR2 is FQNEAQ (reference sequence). The CDR3 runs to 15 residues. The CDR3, as DNA: TGTGCCAGCAGCCCCTCGGGTTCTCTATACAATGAGCAGTTCTTC. It is translated as CASSPSGSLYNEQFF.

The chain carries TRBV4-1 and TRBJ2-1; D perhaps matches TRBD2 (6 bases). Trimming took 0 bases from V and 7 from J, leaving 19 bases between them. Germline V gene lookup returns CDR1 MGHRA and CDR2 YSYEKL. CDR3 length equals 17 residues. The CDR3 loop is CASSQEEMGLPFNEQFF. CDR3 coding DNA: TGCGCCAGCAGCCAAGAAGAGATGGGACTGCCTTTTAATGAGCAGTTCTTC.

The chain links TRBV10-3 to TRBJ2-2; 7 bases are shared with TRBD1. V lost 7 bases and J lost 2; bases outside the gene matches: 4. This CDR3 spans 14 amino acids. CDR1 and CDR2 (germline): ENHRY, SYGVKD. The CDR3 nucleotides are TGTGCCATCACCGGGACAGTCAACACCGGGGAGCTGTTTTTT. This encodes CAITGTVNTGELFF.

The J gene is TRBJ2-7, the V gene TRBV28; D is unclear. Deletions cut 6 bases from V and 0 bases from J, with 15 bases between. The length of the CDR3 is 15 residues. Germline loops: CDR1 MDHEN, CDR2 SYDVKM. In DNA form, the CDR3 reads TGTGCCAGCAGCCTCGGCGGCAGCAACTCCTACGAGCAGTACTTC. Translating it yields CASSLGGSNSYEQYF.